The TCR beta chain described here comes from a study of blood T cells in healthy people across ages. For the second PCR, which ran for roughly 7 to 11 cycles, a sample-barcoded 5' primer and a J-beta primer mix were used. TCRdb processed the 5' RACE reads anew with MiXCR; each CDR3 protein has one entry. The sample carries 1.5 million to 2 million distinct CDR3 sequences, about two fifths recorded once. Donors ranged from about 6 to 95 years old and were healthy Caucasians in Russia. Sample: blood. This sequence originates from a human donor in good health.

CDR3 nucleotides: TGCGCCAGCAGCCTCCTGGGACAGCTTAATGAGCAGTTCTTC. Translated, it gives CASSLLGQLNEQFF. The chain couples TRBV4-3 to TRBJ2-1; 7 bases are a match to TRBD1. CDR3 length equals 14 residues. The germline CDR1 and CDR2 sequences are LGHNA and YSLEER. Trimming at V came to 4 bases and at J to 7 bases, leaving 7 bases not matched to a gene.